This TCR beta chain emerged from a study of blood T cell repertoires in COVID-19. The wider study: The samples span acute and convalescent COVID-19 from the United States, Italy and Spain. T cells, B-cell-depleted T cells, or PBMCs provided the cDNA or gDNA that served as material.

In the source study's methods: Amplification of reference gene primers provided the estimated nucleated cell counts. Here immunoSEQ multiplex PCR was the method, and the copy in TCRdb shows in-frame clones only, minus some. That table is the source of V, J and clone size, and D and trimming were worked out from the DNA. The sample lists about 64,000 clones, 75% to 95% seen once, with roughly 9.2% in the top ten. The V gene's germline CDR1 is MNHEY and CDR2 SVGAGI. The CDR3 totals 15 residues. The V segment lost 8 bases and the J segment 7 bases; nucleotides outside the gene matches: 13. This chain connects TRBV6-5 to TRBJ2-1, with 8 nucleotides matching TRBD2. The sample consisted of peripheral blood. The clonotype comes from an elderly woman with active COVID-19. The CDR3: CASEGHTGGKNEQFF. CDR3 DNA sequence: TGTGCCAGCGAGGGCCATACGGGAGGGAAAAATGAGCAGTTCTTC.